The rows below give T cell receptor beta chains drawn from one sample of a study of T cell repertoires in cytomegalovirus infection. TCRdb re-analysed the reads in MiXCR, keeping a single row per CDR3 protein. There are 200,000 or so distinct CDR3 sequences in the sample; 25% to 30% occur only once, and under 35% lies in the top ten. The material sequenced was PBMCs. The origin of the receptors is a human donor in good health (CMV status not recorded). Some clones in this sample may be carry-over from other donors' samples. The CDR3 runs from the conserved cysteine through the conserved F or W. The D gene is left open where the match is weak. The listing skips clone size in some rows; elsewhere it reads once, few, many or a size class.

TRBJ2-3,.,.,TRBV7-6,CASSLNRELGTQYF,TGTGCCAGCAGCTTAAATCGCGAGCTTGGTACGCAGTATTTT
TRBJ2-7,.,few,TRBV2,CASRQGNGYEQYF,TGTGCCAGCAGGCAGGGTAACGGCTACGAGCAGTACTTC
TRBJ2-2,TRBD1,.,TRBV2,CASKQGGSTGELFF,TGTGCCAGTAAACAGGGGGGTAGCACCGGGGAGCTGTTTTTT
TRBJ2-7,.,.,TRBV20-1,CSATTPGTGGSEQYF,TGCAGTGCTACCACTCCCGGGACCGGCGGGTCCGAGCAGTACTTC
TRBJ2-3,TRBD1,.,TRBV5-4,CASSTARDRGTDTQYF,TGTGCCAGCAGCACCGCCCGGGACAGGGGGACAGATACGCAGTATTTT
TRBJ2-3,.,few,TRBV6-2/TRBV6-3,CAIHRDMTSDTQYF,TGTGCCATCCACCGGGACATGACATCAGATACGCAGTATTTT
TRBJ2-5,TRBD1,.,TRBV29-1,CSVGGTGAETQYF,TGCAGCGTTGGGGGCACAGGGGCAGAGACCCAGTACTTC
TRBJ2-7,.,.,TRBV9,CASSPQRNGYEQYF,TGTGCCAGCAGCCCCCAACGGAACGGGTACGAGCAGTACTTC
TRBJ1-3,.,many,TRBV7-8,CASSWGGRESSGNTIYF,TGTGCCAGCAGCTGGGGGGGCCGCGAGAGCTCTGGAAACACCATATATTTT
TRBJ2-3,TRBD1,many,TRBV7-3,CASSLGQGDTQYF,TGTGCCAGCAGCTTGGGACAGGGTGATACGCAGTATTTT
TRBJ2-2,.,few,TRBV7-3,CASSLEVLGTGELFF,TGTGCCAGCAGCTTAGAGGTTTTAGGCACCGGGGAGCTGTTTTTT
TRBJ1-1,.,.,TRBV6-6,CASSSGTISGEAFF,TGTGCCAGCAGTTCCGGGACAATCAGTGGTGAAGCTTTCTTT
TRBJ2-2,TRBD2,.,TRBV6-2/TRBV6-3,CASTSPAGANTGELFF,TGTGCCAGCACTTCCCCAGCGGGGGCGAACACCGGGGAGCTGTTTTTT
TRBJ2-1,TRBD2,.,TRBV19,CASSIIGLAGGNEQFF,TGTGCCAGTAGTATCATCGGGCTAGCGGGGGGTAACGAGCAGTTCTTC
TRBJ1-3,.,many,TRBV7-2,CASKPGLSGNTIYF,TGTGCCAGCAAGCCCGGTCTCTCTGGAAACACCATATATTTT
TRBJ2-1,.,.,TRBV6-2/TRBV6-3,CASSYSGGGTYNEQFF,TGTGCCAGCAGTTACAGCGGAGGGGGGACCTACAATGAGCAGTTCTTC
TRBJ1-2,.,.,TRBV6-5,CATRRGTEGGYTF,TGTGCCACACGGAGGGGGACCGAGGGTGGCTACACCTTC
TRBJ2-3,.,.,TRBV14,CASSQGLFTDTQYF,TGTGCCAGCAGCCAAGGACTATTCACAGATACGCAGTATTTT
TRBJ2-7,TRBD1,many,TRBV7-2,CASSRDRGEQYF,TGTGCCAGCAGCCGGGACAGGGGCGAGCAGTACTTC
TRBJ1-1,.,few,TRBV11-2,CASSLLTHPRTEAFF,TGTGCCAGCAGCCTATTGACCCACCCAAGGACTGAAGCTTTCTTT
TRBJ2-5,.,once,TRBV7-2,CASSLDAGRTETQYF,TGTGCCAGCAGCTTAGATGCGGGGCGGACAGAGACCCAGTACTTC
TRBJ2-7,.,.,TRBV7-9,CASSLRAPQEQYF,TGTGCCAGCAGCTTACGGGCCCCTCAGGAGCAGTACTTC
TRBJ2-7,TRBD1,.,TRBV19,CASSIATGAYEQYF,TGTGCCAGTAGTATAGCCACAGGGGCCTACGAGCAGTACTTC
TRBJ2-1,.,many,TRBV7-2,CASSPEISYNEQFF,TGTGCCAGCAGCCCAGAGATCTCCTACAATGAGCAGTTCTTC
TRBJ1-1,.,.,TRBV11-1,CASSRSSGRTGNTEAFF,TGTGCCAGCAGCAGATCCTCCGGAAGAACCGGGAACACTGAAGCTTTCTTT
TRBJ1-2,.,.,TRBV19,CASSLGHLAGYTF,TGTGCCAGTAGTCTCGGACACCTTGCGGGCTACACCTTC
TRBJ1-4,.,.,TRBV20-1,CSLGDRRSEKLFF,TGCAGTCTTGGGGACCGCCGTTCTGAAAAACTGTTTTTT
TRBJ1-5,.,.,TRBV19,CARSTRVSGNQPQHF,TGTGCCAGAAGTACGCGGGTAAGCGGCAATCAGCCCCAGCATTTT